The 18 T cell receptor beta chains given below trace back to one sample, sequenced in a study of post-analysis software for immune sequencing data. Study-level findings and limits: With TRBV5-6, TRBV5-1 and TRBV20-1 included, about five TRBV segments were more frequent in patients than in controls.

Antigens for these TCRs are unknown. Unique molecular identifiers had been added to the TCR beta cDNA libraries. TCRdb analysed the PCR reads with MiXCR anew, one entry per CDR3 protein. The sample includes approximately 770,000 distinct CDR3 sequences, around 42% seen only once; the top ten take 4.9%. Sequenced input: blood. The receptors come from a girl aged 10 to 17 with multiple sclerosis.

This clonotype has just a few counts. The rearrangement uses TRBV7-9 and TRBJ1-2; 7 bases map to TRBD1. Per germline, CDR1 SEHNR and CDR2 FQNEAQ (reference sequence). This CDR3 has 12 residues. V lost 5 bases and J lost 10; bases outside the gene matches: 7. CDR3 protein: CASSPGEGAYTF. DNA of the CDR3: TGTGCCAGCAGCCCCGGGGAGGGGGCCTACACCTTC.

A few counts support this clonotype. The chain uses TRBV30 and TRBJ2-1, with D hard to call. The germline gives CDR1 GTSNPN, CDR2 SVGIG (reference sequence). This CDR3 comprises 10 residues. Trimming cost V 3 bases and J 6 bases, with 3 bases left between them. The CDR3 nucleotides read TGTGCCTGGAGAGGCAATGAGCAGTTCTTC. Encoded protein: CAWRGNEQFF.

The V and J genes are TRBV5-6 and TRBJ2-7; possible D gene TRBD2, 6 bases. Germline assignment: CDR1 SGHDT and CDR2 YYEEEE. This CDR3 is 14 amino acids long. Trimming shortened V by 6 bases and J by 0 bases, and 13 bases separated the two germline ends. The CDR3, as DNA: TGTGCCAGCACCTGGATCGGGAGCTCCTACGAGCAGTACTTC. It encodes CASTWIGSSYEQYF.

This chain uses TRBV7-9 with TRBJ1-1, with 7 positions matching TRBD1. V shed 5 bases, J shed 1 base, and the junction held 4 bases outside the gene matches. The V gene's germline CDR1 is SEHNR and CDR2 FQNEAQ (reference sequence). This CDR3 region has 14 residues. The DNA for the CDR3 is TGTGCCAGCAGCAGGGACAGCTCGAACACTGAAGCTTTCTTT. The encoded protein is CASSRDSSNTEAFF.

The chain recombines TRBV7-8 with TRBJ2-7; TRBD1 might be the D (5 bases). Germline-derived CDR1 and CDR2 are SGHVS and FQNEAQ. The V and J ends lost 1 base and 7 bases respectively, with 17 bases between them. The CDR3 totals 15 residues. CDR3 in DNA: TGTGCCAGCAGCTTAGACGGACAACTGTACAATGAGCAGTACTTC. It is translated as CASSLDGQLYNEQYF.

In its sample, this clonotype was seen a few times. V usage is TRBV12-3 or TRBV12-4 and J usage is TRBJ1-2, with 8 bases fitting TRBD1. The ends lost 5 bases at V and 6 bases at J; junction bases unmatched: 17. The CDR3 length is 17 residues. DNA for the CDR3: TGTGCCAGCAGTCCTTCTGAGACAGGGGCAGGATTGGATGGCTACACCTTC. Amino acid sequence: CASSPSETGAGLDGYTF.

The V call is TRBV7-9, the J call TRBJ2-1, with D perhaps TRBD1 or TRBD2 (5 bases each). The V end was cut by 5 bases, the J end by 6 bases, with 20 bases between. This CDR3 has 16 residues. From germline, CDR1 is SEHNR and CDR2 FQNEAQ (reference sequence). The CDR3 region is CASSGTGTEQSNEQFF. CDR3 DNA: TGTGCCAGCAGCGGGACCGGGACGGAGCAGAGCAATGAGCAGTTCTTC.

This rearrangement joins TRBV6-6 to TRBJ1-2, with a tentative D call TRBD1 (5 bases). The CDR3 has 16 amino acids. V lost 2 bases to trimming and J lost 4 bases, with 17 bases between them. Germline CDR1 reads MNHNY; CDR2 reads SVGAGI (reference sequence). In DNA form, the CDR3 reads TGTGCCAGCAGTTACGGGATCGGGGGACTTCCCTATGGCTACACCTTC. This sequence encodes CASSYGIGGLPYGYTF.

V is TRBV12-5 and J is TRBJ2-1; D gene unclear. Trimming removed 5 bases from V and 12 bases from J, with 17 bases in between. CDR1 and CDR2 (germline): LGHNT, FRNRAP. The CDR3 extends over 13 amino acids. CDR3 region: CASGHNAPDGQFF. DNA of the CDR3: TGTGCTAGTGGTCACAATGCGCCGGATGGGCAGTTCTTC.

The chain is built from TRBV4-3 and TRBJ2-3; D possibly matches TRBD1 or TRBD2 (5 bases each). V shed 6 bases and J shed 6 bases, with 16 bases lying between them. Germline values: CDR1 LGHNA, CDR2 YSLEER. The CDR3 extends over 14 amino acids. The CDR3 sequence: CASSATAAWDTQYF. CDR3 DNA sequence: TGCGCCAGCAGTGCGACAGCGGCGTGGGATACGCAGTATTTT.

The V call is TRBV3-1, the J call TRBJ2-1, with D perhaps assigned TRBD1 or TRBD2 (5 bases each). The germline V gene has CDR1 LGHDT and CDR2 YNNKEL (reference sequence). V was pared by 6 bases and J by 5 bases, with 17 bases between. This CDR3 has 15 amino acids. The CDR3: CASSPPGTPNNEQFF. CDR3 bases: TGTGCCAGCAGTCCACCCGGGACCCCAAACAATGAGCAGTTCTTC.

This rearrangement joins TRBV6-5 to TRBJ1-1; no reliable D call. The CDR3 has 13 amino acids. Germline CDR1 MNHEY, CDR2 SVGAGI. The V and J ends lost 7 bases and 4 bases respectively, with 13 bases between them. The CDR3 DNA reads TGTGCCAGCACTAAAGGCCCAGGCACTGAAGCTTTCTTT. As protein: CASTKGPGTEAFF.

This chain links TRBV9 with TRBJ2-7; TRBD2 might be the D (6 bases). Trimming took 1 base from V and 3 from J, leaving 11 bases between them. The CDR3 spans 14 residues. CDR1 is SGDLS, CDR2 YYNGEE, per germline. The CDR3 region has the DNA TGTGCCAGCAGCGTAAGAGCGGGTAACTACGAGCAGTACTTC. It specifies CASSVRAGNYEQYF. Full variable domain (rest looked up from reference TRBV9 and TRBJ2-7): DSGVTQTPKHLITATGQRVTLRCSPRSGDLSVYWYQQSLDQGLQFLIQYYNGEERAKGNILERFSAQQFPDLHSELNLSSLELGDSALYFCASSVRAGNYEQYFGPGTRLTVT.

In its sample, this clonotype was seen a few times. In nucleotides, the CDR3 is TGTGCCAGCAGCCCCGACAGGGATGAGATAAAGACCCAGTACTTC. Translating it yields CASSPDRDEIKTQYF. The chain carries TRBV12-3 or TRBV12-4 and TRBJ2-5, with 7 positions matching TRBD1. V trimming: 6 bases; J trimming: 6 bases; junction bases outside the gene matches: 13. This CDR3 contains 15 residues.

This clonotype was picked up a small number of times. This chain links TRBV20-1 with TRBJ2-5; the match to TRBD1 covers 8 bases. Germline CDR1 DFQATT, CDR2 SNEGSKA (reference sequence). The CDR3 runs to 12 residues. V lost 5 bases to trimming and J lost 6 bases; unmatched junction nucleotides: 5. Written as DNA, the CDR3 is TGCAGTGCTGAGACAGGGGTAAAGACCCAGTACTTC. This encodes CSAETGVKTQYF.

This clonotype was found a few times. The J gene is TRBJ1-2, the V gene TRBV29-1, with no clear D. Trimming removed 3 bases at V and 8 bases at J, with 4 bases between. CDR3 length equals 9 residues. Germline V gene sequence: CDR1 SQVTM, CDR2 ANQGSEA. DNA for the CDR3: TGCAGCGTTGAGCAAGGCTACACCTTC. Protein: CSVEQGYTF.

This sequence joins TRBV4-3 and TRBJ2-3; D is possibly TRBD2 (6 bases). Trimming pared 0 bases from V and 0 bases from J, leaving 10 bases between. Germline V gene sequence: CDR1 LGHNA, CDR2 YSLEER. CDR3 length equals 16 residues. This CDR3 is CASSQDSGTSTDTQYF. The CDR3 DNA reads as TGCGCCAGCAGCCAAGATTCCGGGACTAGCACAGATACGCAGTATTTT.

This clonotype has more than one count but fewer than ten. A read error may produce the germline difference seen at one junction end. The chain is built from TRBV15 and TRBJ1-2; 7 bases line up with TRBD1. From germline, CDR1 is LNHNV and CDR2 YYDKDF (reference sequence). The CDR3 spans 14 residues. CDR3 in amino acids: CATSTHRGDYGYTF. In DNA, the CDR3 is TGTGCCACTAGCACGCACAGGGGTGACTATGGCTACACCTTC.